The entry below gives a single TCR beta chain sequence along with its context. No antigen is known for it. These data originate in a study of shared clonotypes between healthy human individuals. Study summary: Serving as donors were two women and three men, whose ages spanned 18 to 49. Study outcomes and limitations: All-four-donor shared clonotypes had higher generation probabilities than non-shared clonotypes did.

TCRdb's copy holds only in-frame clones and misses some; the assay was immunoSEQ multiplex PCR. The sample has around 320,000 clones; around 86% are singletons. This CDR3 is 16 amino acids long. Unmatched junction bases numbered 8, after V lost 2 bases and J lost 4 bases. The germline V gene has CDR1 MNHEY and CDR2 SMNVEV (reference sequence). The chain couples TRBV27 to TRBJ2-5, with TRBD2 matching 9 bases. This receptor was obtained from a man between 18 and 35 years old in good health. Sample: memory CD8+ T cells sorted from blood. Subset here: CD45RO+ cells pooled with CCR7-negative TemRA cells. In DNA, the CDR3 is TGTGCCAGCAGTTTACTGGCGGGAGGGCCTAGAGAGACCCAGTACTTC. Translated, it gives CASSLLAGGPRETQYF.